What follows describes a single T cell receptor beta chain. Its cognate antigen is unknown. The entry originates in a study of CXCR3-negative and CXCR3-positive naive CD8 T cells. Findings and limits, study-wide: Diversity proved comparably high across both naive subsets and much lower in memory CD8+ cells. TRB CDR3 properties were used to infer TCR strength, and surface CD5 was comparable between naive subsets. Researchers report that CXCR3-positive naive cells carry more hydrophobic TRB CDR3s than CXCR3-negative naive cells.

TRB cDNA libraries were made by UMI-labeled 5' RACE. TCRdb derives one entry per CDR3 protein from the 5' RACE reads, leaving out DNA. The table lists 120,000 or so distinct CDR3 sequences. The sample taken for sequencing was naive CXCR3+ CD8+ T cells from blood. The subset denotes: CD45RO-CCR7+CD27+CD95- naive CD8+ T cells expressing CXCR3 (TNR3+). This sequence originates from a human donor in good health. Some clones in this sample may be carry-over from other donors' samples.

CDR3 sequence: CASSPSVAGRPKLETQYF. The V call is TRBV12-3 or TRBV12-4, the J call TRBJ2-5; TCRdb returns TRBD2, unconfirmable since there is no DNA. CDR3 length equals 18 residues.